The 8 T cell receptor beta chains listed next were all sequenced from one sample in a study of blood T cell repertoires in COVID-19 (dated by TCRdb to about 2020). The library was produced with the immunoSEQ multiplex PCR assay. Entries here come from immuneACCESS through TCRdb and include only in-frame sequences with V and J called. Some clones fail to appear in such tables; in the studies checked, an unresolved V gene covers under half of the shortfall, and the cause of the remainder is unknown. Counted in this sample were some 200,000 clones; about 90% of them appeared once. The biggest ten clones account for 2.5% of the sample. The specimen was peripheral blood. These receptor sequences come from a man aged 35 to 55 with active or convalescent COVID-19.

The chain has TRBV6-4 and TRBJ1-5; 7 bases map to TRBD1. In germline, CDR1 is MRHNA, CDR2 SNTAGT. The J segment lost 0 bases and the V segment lost 7 bases, leaving 15 bases of the junction unmatched. CDR3 length: 18 residues. CDR3 amino acids: CASKPPHRDRDSNQPQHF. For the CDR3, the DNA is TGTGCCAGCAAGCCCCCCCACCGGGACAGAGATAGCAATCAGCCCCAGCATTTT.

This clone was detected only once. CDR3 nucleotide sequence: TGCGCCAGCAGCTTGGCGGACAGGGAGAACACTGAAGCTTTCTTT. This translates into CASSLADRENTEAFF. This chain connects TRBV5-1 to TRBJ1-1, with 8 bases aligning to TRBD1. The CDR3 loop spans 15 amino acids. Germline assignment: CDR1 SGHRS and CDR2 YFSETQ. Trimming took 0 bases from V and 1 from J; bases not matched to a gene: 2.

CDR3: CASSGGQGTYNEQFF. CDR3 nucleotide sequence: TGTGCCAGCAGCGGCGGACAGGGGACCTACAATGAGCAGTTCTTC. J is TRBJ2-1 and V is TRBV9, with 9 bases that match TRBD1. Per the germline V gene, CDR1 is SGDLS and CDR2 is YYNGEE. The CDR3 spans 15 residues. V trimming: 3 bases; J trimming: 2 bases; junction bases outside the gene matches: 3.

CDR3 sequence reads: CASRGTGGGFHTGELFF. The CDR3 nucleotides read TGCGCCAGCAGGGGGACAGGGGGCGGTTTCCACACCGGGGAGCTGTTTTTT. The chain recombines TRBV4-1 with TRBJ2-2; 12 bases fit TRBD1. Germline-derived CDR1 and CDR2 are MGHRA and YSYEKL. The length of the CDR3 is 17 residues. V lost 6 bases and J lost 3; bases outside the gene matches: 8.

The rearrangement uses TRBV7-9 and TRBJ2-2, with D perhaps matching TRBD1 (6 bases). Germline loops: CDR1 SEHNR, CDR2 FQNEAQ (reference sequence). The CDR3 runs to 15 residues. Trimming shortened V by 5 bases and J by 4 bases, and 14 bases separated the two germline ends. The CDR3, as DNA: TGTGCCAGCAGCCCCTCAGGGGCGGGCACCGGGGAGCTGTTTTTT. It encodes CASSPSGAGTGELFF.

As to this clone: The junction shows a germline mismatch at one end, possibly a read error. V and J are TRBV15 and TRBJ1-5; D uncertain. Germline V gene lookup returns CDR1 LNHNV and CDR2 YYDKDF (reference sequence). CDR3 length: 14 residues. The CDR3 region has the DNA TGTGCCACCAGGAGAGGGCAGGTAAATCAGCCCCAGCATTTT. Its translation: CATRRGQVNQPQHF.

This chain uses TRBV29-1 with TRBJ1-2; 9 bases are a match to TRBD1. With V trimmed by 5 bases and J by 3 bases, 4 bases remained unmatched. CDR3 length: 13 residues. Germline CDR1 is SQVTM and CDR2 is ANQGSEA. In DNA form, the CDR3 reads TGCAGCGTTACGACAGGGGGTGACTATGGCTACACCTTC. Translating gives CSVTTGGDYGYTF.

The V and J genes are TRBV27 and TRBJ1-3, with D possibly TRBD1 on 5 matching bases. V was shortened by 0 bases and J by 4 bases, with 19 bases between the two germline ends. The CDR3 extends over 18 amino acids. The germline CDR1 and CDR2 sequences are MNHEY and SMNVEV (reference sequence). In nucleotides, the CDR3 is TGTGCCAGCAGTTTATCCGGCCGGCACCAGGGTATAGGAAACACCATATATTTT. Its protein product is CASSLSGRHQGIGNTIYF.